The 24 T cell receptor beta chains in this list originate from one sample, sequenced in a study of CD8 T cells in Susac syndrome. With random hexamers, 0.5 to 1 ug RNA was reverse transcribed. From the immunoSEQ multiplex PCR reads, TCRdb called clonotypes with MiXCR, one entry per CDR3 protein. Among 140,000 to 150,000 distinct CDR3 sequences listed, around 95% were seen once. Sequenced input: CD4+ T cells from PBMCs. These receptors all stem from a human donor with Susac syndrome.

This clonotype appeared a single time. The V gene is TRBV2, the J gene TRBJ1-2; D is unclear. The CDR3 is 13 residues long. V was clipped by 6 bases and J by 4 bases, with 12 bases between them. Germline CDR1 SNHLY, CDR2 FYNNEI. DNA of the CDR3: TGTGCCAGCAGCCAAGACGGATTCTATGGCTACACCTTC. This gives the protein CASSQDGFYGYTF.

This clonotype was detected once. The V gene is TRBV15, the J gene TRBJ1-2; no clear D gene. V shed 0 bases and J shed 5 bases, with 4 bases lying between them. The germline V gene encodes CDR1 LNHNV and CDR2 YYDKDF (reference sequence). The CDR3 runs to 12 residues. Here the CDR3 reads CATSRDNYGYTF. For the CDR3, the DNA is TGTGCCACCAGCAGAGATAATTATGGCTACACCTTC.

This clonotype appeared once. The rearrangement uses TRBV7-3 and TRBJ2-5; 9 nucleotides agree with TRBD2. V lost 2 bases and J lost 5; bases outside the gene matches: 6. The CDR3 length is 15 residues. Germline V gene sequence: CDR1 SGHTA, CDR2 FQGTGA. CDR3 bases: TGTGCCAGCAGCTTAGTCCCTACTAGCGGGGAGACCCAGTACTTC. It translates to CASSLVPTSGETQYF.

For this clonotype: Sequence at one end of the junction differs from germline and may be a read error. V gene TRBV5-4 combines with J gene TRBJ2-2; 12 nucleotides align to TRBD1. Germline V gene lookup returns CDR1 SGHNT and CDR2 YYREEE (reference sequence). The CDR3 runs to 15 residues. Here the CDR3 DNA reads TGTGCCAGCAGTTTGGGGACAGGGGGCTCCGGGGAGCTGTTTTTT. The encoded protein is CASSLGTGGSGELFF. The full variable domain, in which reference TRBV5-4 and TRBJ2-2 provide the parts outside the CDR3, is ETGVTQSPTHLIKTRGQQVTLRCSSQSGHNTVSWYQQALGQGPQFIFQYYREEENGRGNFPPRFSGLQFPNYSSELNVNALELDDSALYLCASSLGTGGSGELFFGEGSRLTVL.

This rearrangement joins TRBV7-9 to TRBJ1-2, with TRBD1 identical over 12 bases. This CDR3 contains 15 residues. Germline V lookup: CDR1 SEHNR, CDR2 FQNEAQ (reference sequence). J gave up 8 bases and V 4 bases, and 8 bases lay outside the gene matches. Here the CDR3 DNA reads TGTGCCAGCAGCTCCGGGACAGGGGGCCGAGAGGGCTACACCTTC. Amino acids: CASSSGTGGREGYTF.

In regard to this clonotype: Germline and junction disagree at one end, which may indicate a read error. The V call is TRBV4-2, the J call TRBJ1-2, with a possible D match to TRBD1 (6 bases). Germline lookup yields CDR1 LGHNA and CDR2 YNFKEQ. The CDR3 consists of 13 residues. The CDR3 DNA sequence: TGTGCCAGCAGCCAAGCGGGACACCGAATCCCTTACTTC. Translation gives CASSQAGHRIPYF.

The rearrangement uses TRBV6-6 and TRBJ1-3; D not resolved. V shed 6 bases and J shed 0 bases, with 6 bases lying between them. The CDR3 runs 13 residues. Germline CDR1 MNHNY, CDR2 SVGAGI (reference sequence). In nucleotides, the CDR3 is TGTGCCAGCAGGACCGACTCTGGAAACACCATATATTTT. It translates to CASRTDSGNTIYF.

V gene TRBV28 combines with J gene TRBJ2-7; D possibly matches TRBD1 or TRBD2 (5 bases each). The CDR3 loop spans 13 amino acids. V gave up 7 bases and J gave up 7 bases, with 17 bases separating them. Germline loops: CDR1 MDHEN, CDR2 SYDVKM. The CDR3 DNA is TGTGCCAGCAACCCAGGGACCTTAGGGGAGCAGTACTTC. Residues: CASNPGTLGEQYF.

This clonotype was counted a single time. The V and J genes are TRBV9 and TRBJ1-5; D not certain. Germline assignment: CDR1 SGDLS and CDR2 YYNGEE. CDR3 size: 14 residues. The germline V and J ends were trimmed by 2 bases and 1 base, with 7 bases remaining between them. Here the CDR3 DNA reads TGTGCCAGCAGCGTGGGCCTGAGCAATCAGCCCCAGCATTTT. Translating it yields CASSVGLSNQPQHF.

The rearrangement joins TRBV4-2 to TRBJ1-4; no clear D. This CDR3 is 14 amino acids long. Trimming cost V 0 bases and J 8 bases, with 10 bases left between them. Germline CDR1 is LGHNA and CDR2 is YNFKEQ. CDR3 DNA sequence: TGTGCCAGCAGCCAAGAGGGGATAGAGGAAAAACTGTTTTTT. Its protein is CASSQEGIEEKLFF.

The rearrangement uses TRBV7-9 and TRBJ1-5; D is undetermined. V lost 10 bases, J lost 6 bases, and 13 bases lay in between. The CDR3 has 12 amino acids. The germline V gene has CDR1 SEHNR and CDR2 FQNEAQ (reference sequence). CDR3 sequence reads: CATGGGSQPQHF. The CDR3 DNA sequence: TGTGCCACGGGAGGCGGCAGTCAGCCCCAGCATTTT.

This chain connects TRBV29-1 to TRBJ2-7; TRBD1 agrees at 8 bases. V shed 4 bases and J 5 bases; nucleotides not matched to a gene: 7. Germline loops: CDR1 SQVTM, CDR2 ANQGSEA. The CDR3 length is 13 residues. DNA for the CDR3: TGCAGCGTTGCAGGGGGCGGCAGGGACGAGCAGTACTTC. Protein sequence: CSVAGGGRDEQYF.

V is TRBV12-3 or TRBV12-4 and J is TRBJ2-1, with a tentative D call TRBD1 (6 bases). The germline V and J ends were trimmed by 2 bases and 0 bases, with 17 bases remaining between them. The CDR3 consists of 18 residues. The CDR3 loop is CASSLRQGRRGSYNEQFF. The DNA of the CDR3 is TGTGCCAGCAGTTTAAGGCAGGGGCGACGGGGCTCCTACAATGAGCAGTTCTTC.

This chain links TRBV12-3 or TRBV12-4 with TRBJ1-1; tentatively, D is TRBD1 (6 bases). CDR3 length equals 12 residues. V lost 7 bases and J 7 bases, leaving 13 bases between the germline ends. The CDR3 bases are TGTGCCAGCACCAAGACAGGTGTTGAAGCTTTCTTT. It translates to CASTKTGVEAFF.

J is TRBJ2-2 and V is TRBV4-1; TRBD2 matches 13 bases. CDR1 MGHRA and CDR2 YSYEKL come from the germline V gene. V was clipped by 3 bases and J by 4 bases; unmatched bases: 14. This CDR3 contains 20 residues. The DNA for the CDR3 is TGCGCCAGCAGCCATCTGGGACTAGCGGGGCCGAAGGTGGGCACCGGGGAGCTGTTTTTT. It is translated as CASSHLGLAGPKVGTGELFF.

The chain recombines TRBV6-1 with TRBJ1-2; a possible D gene is TRBD1 (5 bases). This CDR3 has 14 amino acids. The germline gives CDR1 MNHNS, CDR2 SASEGT. The V end lost 2 bases, the J end lost 4 bases, and 11 bases lay between the germline ends. The CDR3 sequence: CASSEQGGSYGYTF. As DNA, the CDR3 is TGTGCCAGCAGTGAACAGGGAGGGTCCTATGGCTACACCTTC.

This chain links TRBV7-3 with TRBJ2-5, with a weak D call TRBD1 (6 bases). Trimming pared 4 bases from V and 7 bases from J, leaving 13 bases between. Germline V lookup: CDR1 SGHTA, CDR2 FQGTGA. This CDR3 contains 13 residues. The CDR3, as DNA: TGTGCCAGCAGCTGGACAGAGGGCGGGACCCAGTACTTC. Protein product: CASSWTEGGTQYF. Using reference TRBV7-3 and TRBJ2-5 for the parts outside the CDR3, the full variable domain is GAGVSQTPSNKVTEKGKYVELRCDPISGHTALYWYRQSLGQGPEFLIYFQGTGAADDSGLPNDRFFAVRPEGSVSTLKIQRTERGDSAVYLCASSWTEGGTQYFGPGTRLLVL.

The chain carries TRBV2 and TRBJ2-1; the D gene is possibly TRBD1 (6 bases). Germline CDR1 and CDR2: SNHLY and FYNNEI. CDR3 size: 14 residues. The V and J ends lost 1 base and 8 bases respectively, with 12 bases between them. The CDR3 DNA sequence: TGTGCCAGCAGTGAAGGTGGGACATGGGATGAGCAGTTCTTC. This sequence encodes CASSEGGTWDEQFF.

The V gene is TRBV6-2 or TRBV6-3, the J gene TRBJ2-2; D is ambiguous. Germline CDR1 and CDR2: MNHEY and SVGEGT. With 5 bases removed from V and 7 bases from J, the gap between germline ends came to 11 bases. CDR3 length: 13 amino acids. The CDR3 DNA sequence: TGTGCCAGCAGTAGGCGTGGGAACGGGGAGCTGTTTTTT. Its protein is CASSRRGNGELFF.

This clonotype has a single count. The chain couples TRBV15 to TRBJ2-4; D call uncertain. This CDR3 has 15 residues. The germline V gene encodes CDR1 LNHNV and CDR2 YYDKDF (reference sequence). Trimming left V 4 bases short and J 0 bases short, with 10 bases between. The CDR3 sequence: CATSTSNLAKNIQYF. CDR3 bases: TGTGCCACCAGCACCTCTAATTTAGCCAAAAACATTCAGTACTTC.

The J gene is TRBJ2-7, the V gene TRBV18; D is possibly TRBD1 (6 bases). Germline loops: CDR1 KGHSH, CDR2 LQKENI. The CDR3 is made up of 14 amino acids. With 5 bases removed from V and 12 bases from J, the gap between germline ends came to 23 bases. The CDR3 bases are TGTGCCAGCTCAAGAGACAGGACTCTCCCCTTGTCGTACTTC. The encoded protein is CASSRDRTLPLSYF.

The chain joins TRBV12-3 or TRBV12-4 to TRBJ2-7, with D tentatively TRBD1 (5 bases). The CDR3 is 14 amino acids. V was trimmed by 3 bases and J by 2 bases, leaving 11 bases between them. The CDR3: CASSLRTPTYEQYF. Written as DNA, the CDR3 is TGTGCCAGCAGTTTGAGGACACCCACCTACGAGCAGTACTTC.

This chain links TRBV6-6 with TRBJ1-2, with 8 bases lining up with TRBD1. The CDR3 runs 13 residues. Germline V gene lookup returns CDR1 MNHNY and CDR2 SVGAGI (reference sequence). The ends lost 6 bases at V and 6 bases at J; junction bases unmatched: 6. CDR3 loop: CASSLTGENGYTF. CDR3 nucleotide sequence: TGTGCCAGCAGCTTGACAGGGGAAAATGGCTACACCTTC.

The chain links TRBV10-2 to TRBJ2-1; possible D gene TRBD2, 6 bases. The CDR3 totals 15 residues. Trimming took 6 bases from V and 5 from J, leaving 17 bases between them. Germline assignment: CDR1 WSHSY and CDR2 SAAADI. The CDR3 reads CASRDLAVSDNEQFF. CDR3 nucleotide sequence: TGCGCCAGCAGAGATTTAGCGGTTTCCGACAATGAGCAGTTCTTC.